This T cell receptor (beta chain) was recorded in a study of blood T cell repertoires in COVID-19. Study-wide background: The United States, Italy and Spain supplied acute and convalescent COVID-19 samples. From T cells, B-cell-depleted T cells, or PBMCs came the material, which was cDNA or gDNA.

The J segment lost 1 base and the V segment lost 1 base, leaving 5 bases of the junction unmatched. The germline gives CDR1 SGHVS, CDR2 FQNEAQ. The CDR3 covers 16 residues. Original processing methods: Using reference gene primer amplification, nucleated cell counts were estimated. Produced via immunoSEQ multiplex PCR; TCRdb's table is partial and in-frame only. That table gives V, J and clone size, and the DNA gave D and trimming. Of some 200,000 clones listed, about 88% are singletons. The gene calls are TRBV7-8 and TRBJ2-3, with 7 positions matching TRBD1. This sequence originates from a man aged 45-65 years with COVID-19, enrolled during active disease. Sequencing input: peripheral blood. The CDR3 region is CASSLGGTARTDTQYF. The CDR3 nucleotides read TGTGCCAGCAGCTTAGGAGGGACAGCCCGCACAGATACGCAGTATTTT.